This T cell receptor (beta chain) was captured in a study of blood T cell repertoires in COVID-19. Study-wide context: T cells, B-cell-depleted T cells, or PBMCs supplied cDNA or gDNA.

Germline loops: CDR1 LNHDA, CDR2 SQIVND (reference sequence). After removal of 5 bases from V and 0 bases from J, the junction contained 5 bases not matched to a gene. This CDR3 spans 17 amino acids. Source study methods: Amplifying reference gene primers gave estimates of nucleated cell counts. Here immunoSEQ multiplex PCR was the method, and the copy in TCRdb shows in-frame clones only, minus some. For V, J and clone size, that table is used; D and trimming come from the DNA. Of about 80,000 clones listed, around 80% are singletons. Sequences were obtained from peripheral blood. The sequence was obtained from a man older than 75 with active or convalescent COVID-19. The chain joins TRBV19 to TRBJ1-6; 9 bases match TRBD1. CDR3 DNA: TGTGCCAGTAGTCACGGACAGGGGAGCTCCTATAATTCACCCCTCCACTTT. This codes for CASSHGQGSSYNSPLHF.